Below, 25 T cell receptor beta chains from the same sample are listed, as sequenced in a study of radiotherapy plus CTLA-4 blockade in lung cancer. TCRdb keeps only in-frame clones here, not all; method: immunoSEQ multiplex PCR. The data contain 85,000 to 90,000 clones, around 90% of them seen just once; the ten biggest clones take up over 15%. The sequencing used peripheral blood, collected from a patient treated with radiotherapy plus ipilimumab. The receptor source for this set is a human donor with non-small cell lung cancer that progressed on radiotherapy plus ipilimumab.

This chain joins TRBV10-2 and TRBJ2-7, with D perhaps being TRBD1 or TRBD2 (5 bases each). In germline, CDR1 is WSHSY, CDR2 SAAADI. The V gene lost 6 bases and the J gene lost 4 bases, with 13 bases spanning the gap. The CDR3 covers 13 residues. The CDR3 nucleotides read TGCGCCAGCAGACGCGACAGACTATACGAGCAGTACTTC. Its protein product is CASRRDRLYEQYF.

The V gene is TRBV19, the J gene TRBJ2-3; D is uncertain. CDR3 size: 14 residues. The germline V gene has CDR1 LNHDA and CDR2 SQIVND (reference sequence). The V end was cut by 7 bases, the J end by 3 bases, with 14 bases between. The CDR3 is CASIENSGTDTQYF. CDR3 nucleotide sequence: TGTGCCAGTATAGAGAATTCTGGAACAGATACGCAGTATTTT.

CDR3 in DNA: TGCGCCAGCAGCTTGGTGGCAGGGGGCGAATATTTCGAGCAGTACTTC. Translation gives CASSLVAGGEYFEQYF. This chain joins TRBV5-1 and TRBJ2-7; 8 bases match TRBD1. Trimming cost V 0 bases and J 6 bases; bases outside gene matches: 11. The CDR3 length is 16 residues. Germline V gene data show CDR1 as SGHRS and CDR2 as YFSETQ.

This clone was counted a few times. The V gene is TRBV27, the J gene TRBJ2-5; 11 nucleotides line up with TRBD2. The junction had 8 bases not matched to a gene; V was cut back by 3 bases and J by 2 bases. CDR3 length: 17 amino acids. From germline, CDR1 is MNHEY and CDR2 SMNVEV (reference sequence). The CDR3 DNA follows: TGTGCCAGCAGTTTGAAGGGACTAGCGGTTACGCAAGAGACCCAGTACTTC. It encodes CASSLKGLAVTQETQYF.

This clone appeared once. Likely a read error: the CDR3 ends without its conserved phenylalanine or tryptophan. V usage is TRBV7-2 and J usage is TRBJ1-6; 7 bases are shared with TRBD1. V was pared by 2 bases and J by 8 bases, with 6 bases of the junction left unmatched. Per the germline V gene, CDR1 is SGHTA and CDR2 is FQGNSA. This CDR3 comprises 15 residues. This CDR3 reads CASSLSGTVYSPLHS. The CDR3 DNA sequence: TGTGCCAGCAGCTTATCGGGGACAGTATATTCACCCCTCCACTCT.

This sequence joins TRBV9 and TRBJ1-5; weak D call: TRBD1 (5 bases). Germline CDR1 and CDR2: SGDLS and YYNGEE. V shed 3 bases and J shed 7 bases, with 17 bases lying between them. This CDR3 is built from 15 residues. DNA for the CDR3: TGTGCCAGCAGCGACGGGGCGCAGGGAGGGCAGCCCCAGCATTTT. Translating it yields CASSDGAQGGQPQHF.

V usage is TRBV5-1 and J usage is TRBJ1-1; D not certain. The CDR3 extends over 15 amino acids. Germline assignment: CDR1 SGHRS and CDR2 YFSETQ. V lost 0 bases, J lost 3 bases, and 12 bases lay in between. CDR3 sequence: CASSLGAGWDTEAFF. In DNA, the CDR3 is TGCGCCAGCAGCTTGGGGGCGGGGTGGGACACTGAAGCTTTCTTT.

The V gene is TRBV4-2, the J gene TRBJ2-1; 7 bases agree with TRBD1. CDR3 length equals 15 residues. Germline V gene data show CDR1 as LGHNA and CDR2 as YNFKEQ. The V gene end was trimmed by 0 bases and the J gene end by 4 bases; junction bases not matched to a gene: 3. In nucleotides, the CDR3 is TGTGCCAGCAGCCAAGATTGGGGACAGTACAATGAGCAGTTCTTC. Amino acid sequence: CASSQDWGQYNEQFF.

V usage is TRBV10-3 and J usage is TRBJ2-7; 10 nucleotides agree with TRBD2. Trimming removed 4 bases from V and 5 bases from J; junction bases left unmatched: 5. The germline V gene has CDR1 ENHRY and CDR2 SYGVKD. CDR3 length equals 14 residues. DNA of the CDR3: TGTGCCATCAGTGGGGCTAGCGGGAGCCACGAGCAGTACTTC. Its protein product is CAISGASGSHEQYF.

DNA of the CDR3: TGTGCCAGCAGTGACCATCCCACTAACTATGGCTACACCTTC. Translating it yields CASSDHPTNYGYTF. The rearrangement links TRBV28 to TRBJ1-2; D is ambiguous. The germline V and J ends were trimmed by 5 bases and 0 bases, with 10 bases remaining between them. This CDR3 has 14 amino acids. Germline values: CDR1 MDHEN, CDR2 SYDVKM.

The rearrangement joins TRBV6-5 to TRBJ2-5; 12 nucleotides align to TRBD2. The ends lost 5 bases at V and 5 bases at J; junction bases unmatched: 3. This CDR3 is 14 amino acids long. Per the germline V gene, CDR1 is MNHEY and CDR2 is SVGAGI. The CDR3 DNA is TGTGCCAGCAGTCCTAGCGGGAGGGATGAGACCCAGTACTTC. Its protein product is CASSPSGRDETQYF.

This clone was observed a single time. The CDR3 bases are TGTGCCAGCAGTTGGACAAAAGGAGGAAACACCATATATTTT. Its translation: CASSWTKGGNTIYF. The chain carries TRBV6-5 and TRBJ1-3, with a tentative D call TRBD1 (5 bases). Per the germline V gene, CDR1 is MNHEY and CDR2 is SVGAGI. V was clipped by 4 bases and J by 4 bases, with 11 bases between them. CDR3 length equals 14 residues.

The CDR3, as DNA: TGCGCCAGCAGTCTCCGCGGACTAGCCCCCACAGATACGCAGTATTTT. Protein product: CASSLRGLAPTDTQYF. This rearrangement joins TRBV5-1 to TRBJ2-3; TRBD2 aligns across 8 bases. The V gene's germline CDR1 is SGHRS and CDR2 YFSETQ. The ends lost 5 bases at V and 2 bases at J; junction bases unmatched: 10. CDR3 length: 16 residues.

The CDR3 nucleotides read TGTGCCAGCACCTGGTCGACAGGGCCCTACGAGCAGTACTTC. Its protein product is CASTWSTGPYEQYF. The chain is built from TRBV11-1 and TRBJ2-7; 7 bases are a match to TRBD1. In germline, CDR1 is SGHAT, CDR2 FQDESV (reference sequence). J was trimmed by 2 bases and V by 7 bases; bases with no gene match: 8. The CDR3 extends over 14 amino acids.

CDR3 in amino acids: CASSARDRRNSPLHF. CDR3 in DNA: TGTGCCAGCAGCGCACGGGACAGGCGGAATTCACCCCTCCACTTT. J is TRBJ1-6 and V is TRBV9, with TRBD1 matching 8 bases. CDR3 size: 15 residues. The V segment lost 3 bases and the J segment 7 bases; nucleotides outside the gene matches: 6. The V gene's germline CDR1 is SGDLS and CDR2 YYNGEE.

The rearrangement links TRBV19 to TRBJ2-3; 7 bases fit TRBD2. The V and J ends lost 6 bases and 2 bases, in that order; junction bases with no gene match: 8. The length of the CDR3 is 15 residues. Germline V CDR1 and CDR2: LNHDA, SQIVND (reference sequence). CDR3: CASRPTGTITDTQYF. CDR3 nucleotide sequence: TGTGCCAGTAGACCCACCGGGACTATCACAGATACGCAGTATTTT.

V gene TRBV7-9 combines with J gene TRBJ1-4; D gene ambiguous. CDR3 length: 17 residues. In germline, CDR1 is SEHNR, CDR2 FQNEAQ (reference sequence). The V and J ends lost 2 bases and 0 bases respectively, with 13 bases between them. This chain's CDR3 is CASSLSPRLATNEKLFF. The CDR3 region has the DNA TGTGCCAGCAGCTTAAGCCCCCGTTTAGCAACTAATGAAAAACTGTTTTTT.

The J gene is TRBJ2-1, the V gene TRBV4-2; TRBD2 agrees at 12 bases. Losses at the gene ends were 4 bases for V and 7 bases for J; bases not matched to a gene: 5. The CDR3 is 15 residues long. Per the germline V gene, CDR1 is LGHNA and CDR2 is YNFKEQ. The CDR3 region has the DNA TGTGCCAGCAGCCTCCTAGCGGGGGGGCGGAATGAGCAGTTCTTC. It specifies CASSLLAGGRNEQFF.

The chain links TRBV9 to TRBJ1-6; possibly TRBD1 for D (6 bases). The germline V and J ends were trimmed by 0 bases and 9 bases, with 10 bases remaining between them. The CDR3 has 14 residues. The germline gives CDR1 SGDLS, CDR2 YYNGEE. The CDR3 bases are TGTGCCAGCAGCGTAGATGGGGGGGCTTCACCCCTCCACTTT. Translation: CASSVDGGASPLHF. Using reference TRBV9 and TRBJ1-6 for the parts outside the CDR3, the full variable domain is DSGVTQTPKHLITATGQRVTLRCSPRSGDLSVYWYQQSLDQGLQFLIQYYNGEERAKGNILERFSAQQFPDLHSELNLSSLELGDSALYFCASSVDGGASPLHFGNGTRLTVT.

The chain recombines TRBV27 with TRBJ2-1; no clear D. Germline V gives CDR1 MNHEY, CDR2 SMNVEV (reference sequence). V shed 4 bases and J shed 2 bases, with 15 bases lying between them. The CDR3 length is 16 residues. CDR3 coding DNA: TGTGCCAGCAGTTATACCCCAGATCCCCCCTACAATGAGCAGTTCTTC. It encodes CASSYTPDPPYNEQFF.

The chain couples TRBV2 to TRBJ1-5, with D possibly TRBD1 on 6 matching bases. The CDR3 has 14 amino acids. The germline gives CDR1 SNHLY, CDR2 FYNNEI. Between the trimmed V and J ends, which lost 3 bases and 7 bases, there was a span of 13 bases. CDR3 bases: TGTGCCAGCAGTGACTCTTGGGGGCTGCAGCCCCAGCATTTT. Amino acid sequence: CASSDSWGLQPQHF.

This chain uses TRBV5-1 with TRBJ1-2; D may be TRBD1 (6 bases). The CDR3 runs to 16 residues. The V end was cut by 4 bases, the J end by 7 bases, with 23 bases between. The germline V gene has CDR1 SGHRS and CDR2 YFSETQ. The CDR3 DNA sequence: TGCGCCAGCAGCCAGGGGACGCCAGGGCTCGGGATTGGCTACACCTTC. Translated: CASSQGTPGLGIGYTF.

The chain is built from TRBV30 and TRBJ2-2; a possible D gene is TRBD2 (6 bases). The length of the CDR3 is 16 residues. Per the germline V gene, CDR1 is GTSNPN and CDR2 is SVGIG (reference sequence). V shed 4 bases and J shed 4 bases, with 19 bases lying between them. CDR3 bases: TGTGCCTGGATTCCATTGGGGGGATTAAGCACCGGGGAGCTGTTTTTT. It encodes CAWIPLGGLSTGELFF.

The V call is TRBV18, the J call TRBJ1-3; D call uncertain. This CDR3 is 15 amino acids long. Germline assignment: CDR1 KGHSH and CDR2 LQKENI. The V end was cut by 5 bases, the J end by 0 bases, with 11 bases between. The CDR3 loop reads CASSGTASSGNTIYF. The CDR3 coding sequence is TGTGCCAGCTCAGGTACAGCTTCCTCTGGAAACACCATATATTTT. The full variable domain, with the rest looked up from reference TRBV18 and TRBJ1-3, is NAGVMQNPRHLVRRRGQEARLRCSPMKGHSHVYWYRQLPEEGLKFMVYLQKENIIDESGMPKERFSAEFPKEGPSILRIQQVVRGDSAAYFCASSGTASSGNTIYFGEGSWLTVV.

The rearrangement joins TRBV7-8 to TRBJ1-2, with TRBD1 matching 7 bases. Unmatched junction bases numbered 23, after V lost 0 bases and J lost 1 base. CDR1 is SGHVS, CDR2 FQNEAQ, per germline. This CDR3 has 22 amino acids. The CDR3 spells CASSLAPGRGLFLSPFNYGYTF. The DNA of the CDR3 is TGTGCCAGCAGCTTAGCGCCCGGGAGGGGGCTGTTTCTCTCACCCTTTAACTATGGCTACACCTTC.